One and the same sample provided the 7 T cell receptor beta chains below, sequenced in a study of OX40 agonist ivuxolimab in advanced cancers. Measured with immunoSEQ multiplex PCR; TCRdb has only the in-frame clones, and not every one. The sample has just over 40,000 clones; approximately 89% are singletons. The sample was CD4+ or CD8+ T cells sorted from blood, taken in a trial of the OX40 agonist ivuxolimab. Receptor source: an adult with an advanced solid tumor such as melanoma, head and neck, liver or kidney cancer.

The chain couples TRBV10-1 to TRBJ1-6; 7 nucleotides align to TRBD1. The V gene's germline CDR1 is WNHNN and CDR2 SYGVQD (reference sequence). J lost 4 bases, V lost 6 bases, and 0 bases had no gene match. This CDR3 contains 13 residues. The CDR3, as DNA: TGCGCCAGCAGCAGGGGGTATAATTCACCCCTCCACTTT. It translates to CASSRGYNSPLHF.

The genes are TRBV28 and TRBJ2-7; 8 bases agree with TRBD2. CDR3 length: 15 residues. Germline V lookup: CDR1 MDHEN, CDR2 SYDVKM. The ends lost 5 bases at V and 1 base at J; junction bases unmatched: 7. The CDR3 DNA follows: TGTGCCAGCAGTCCCCTCTTAGCGGGATCCTACGAGCAGTACTTC. Translated: CASSPLLAGSYEQYF. The full variable domain, its missing parts supplied by reference TRBV28 and TRBJ2-7, is DVKVTQSSRYLVKRTGEKVFLECVQDMDHENMFWYRQDPGLGLRLIYFSYDVKMKEKGDIPEGYSVSREKKERFSLILESASTNQTSMYLCASSPLLAGSYEQYFGPGTRLTVT.

This clone was observed a single time. The V gene is TRBV11-2, the J gene TRBJ2-3; no clear D. The V and J ends lost 0 bases and 6 bases respectively, with 4 bases between them. Per germline, CDR1 SGHAT and CDR2 FQNNGV. The CDR3 contains 12 residues. CDR3: CASSLEGDTQYF. The CDR3 DNA sequence: TGTGCCAGCAGCTTAGAAGGGGATACGCAGTATTTT. The full variable domain, rest sourced from reference TRBV11-2 and TRBJ2-3, is EAGVAQSPRYKIIEKRQSVAFWCNPISGHATLYWYQQILGQGPKLLIQFQNNGVVDDSQLPKDRFSAERLKGVDSTLKIQPAKLEDSAVYLCASSLEGDTQYFGPGTRLTVL.

The genes are TRBV10-3 and TRBJ2-2, with 9 bases that match TRBD1. The CDR3 sequence is 14 residues long. CDR1 ENHRY and CDR2 SYGVKD come from the germline V gene. V lost 8 bases, J lost 1 base, and 2 bases stayed unmatched. For the CDR3, the DNA is TGTGCCATCGCGGACAGGGGGAACACCGGGGAGCTGTTTTTT. Residues: CAIADRGNTGELFF.

This clone showed up just once. The chain joins TRBV5-1 to TRBJ2-7; 11 positions match TRBD1. CDR1 and CDR2 from the germline V gene are SGHRS and YFSETQ. The CDR3 is made up of 14 amino acids. V shed 1 base, J shed 11 bases, and the junction held 8 bases outside the gene matches. CDR3 DNA sequence: TGCGCCAGCAGCTTGAGGACAGGGGGCGCGTCGGAGTACTTC. Its translation: CASSLRTGGASEYF.

The chain recombines TRBV11-1 with TRBJ2-3; D gene unclear. This CDR3 comprises 19 residues. V lost 0 bases, J lost 2 bases, and 21 bases lay in between. Germline assignment: CDR1 SGHAT and CDR2 FQDESV (reference sequence). The CDR3 coding sequence is TGTGCCAGCAGCTTAGCGCAGCCCTTGACCAAAGTTGTCACAGATACGCAGTATTTT. This sequence encodes CASSLAQPLTKVVTDTQYF. Full variable domain (rest looked up from reference TRBV11-1 and TRBJ2-3): EAEVAQSPRYKITEKSQAVAFWCDPISGHATLYWYRQILGQGPELLVQFQDESVVDDSQLPKDRFSAERLKGVDSTLKIQPAELGDSAMYLCASSLAQPLTKVVTDTQYFGPGTRLTVL.

The chain is built from TRBV7-3 and TRBJ2-7, with TRBD2 as a possible D gene (5 bases). With 0 bases removed from V and 10 bases from J, the gap between germline ends came to 16 bases. Germline lookup yields CDR1 SGHTA and CDR2 FQGTGA. The CDR3 extends over 14 amino acids. The CDR3 spells CASSLTGLASEQYF. CDR3 bases: TGTGCCAGCAGCTTAACGGGCCTAGCTTCCGAACAGTACTTC.